The 5 T cell receptor beta chains below were found in one sample sequenced in a study of blood T cells in healthy people across ages. Primed by a sample-barcoded 5' primer and a J-beta primer mix, a second PCR proceeded for roughly 6 to 12 cycles. MiXCR, applied by TCRdb to the 5' RACE reads, yields one record per CDR3 protein. The data contain approximately 780,000 distinct CDR3 sequences, around a quarter of them singletons. A further study also used this sample, focusing on T cells of mothers and their children.

The sample comprised blood. The receptors were sampled from a boy younger than 18 in good health.

This chain joins TRBV5-5 and TRBJ2-3, with a tentative D call TRBD2 (5 bases). The CDR3 extends over 16 amino acids. V was trimmed by 0 bases and J by 8 bases, leaving 19 bases between them. Germline V gives CDR1 SGHKS, CDR2 YYEKEE (reference sequence). The CDR3 sequence is CASSLAPVGETGTQYF. The CDR3 DNA is TGTGCCAGCAGCTTGGCCCCTGTCGGGGAAACGGGTACGCAGTATTTT.

The table lists this clonotype with a few counts. The genes are TRBV20-1 and TRBJ2-3, with TRBD2 matching 13 bases. The CDR3 is made up of 17 amino acids. The V and J ends lost 3 bases and 7 bases, in that order; junction bases with no gene match: 13. Per germline, CDR1 DFQATT and CDR2 SNEGSKA (reference sequence). The CDR3, as DNA: TGCAGTGCTAGCTCCGGGACTAGCGGGATAAGGGGGAATACGCAGTATTTT. Its protein is CSASSGTSGIRGNTQYF.

This chain connects TRBV6-1 to TRBJ1-6; possibly TRBD1 for D (6 bases). The CDR3 has 17 amino acids. The germline V gene encodes CDR1 MNHNS and CDR2 SASEGT. V gave up 5 bases and J gave up 3 bases, with 17 bases separating them. CDR3 sequence: CASSLGGSPNYNSPLHF. The DNA of the CDR3 is TGTGCCAGCAGTCTGGGGGGCTCCCCTAACTATAATTCACCCCTCCACTTT.

This chain uses TRBV6-6 with TRBJ2-1; 10 bases map to TRBD2. The J call may be faulty, since TRBJ2-5 better matches the DNA end. Germline-derived CDR1 and CDR2 are MNHNY and SVGAGI (reference sequence). CDR3 length: 15 residues. The CDR3 coding sequence is TGTGCCAGCACCTACGAGCGGGGGGGCAGTGAGACCCAGTACTTC. It yields the protein CASTYERGGSETQYF.

This clonotype was counted only a few times. The chain uses TRBV12-3 or TRBV12-4 and TRBJ1-1; 7 bases are shared with TRBD1. J was trimmed by 6 bases and V by 4 bases; bases with no gene match: 8. The CDR3 sequence is 14 residues long. This CDR3 reads CASSSDRVGAEAFF. CDR3 DNA sequence: TGTGCCAGCAGTTCTGACAGGGTCGGGGCTGAAGCTTTCTTT.